Listed below are T cell receptor beta chains from one sample, sequenced in a study of blood T cell repertoires in COVID-19. This table comes from immunoSEQ multiplex PCR, and its TCRdb copy is limited to in-frame clones, with some not included. The data show just over 95,000 clones, about 80% seen once. Sequences were obtained from peripheral blood. The receptors shown here come from a man older than 75 with acute or convalescent COVID-19. Each CDR3 is given with its conserved first and last residue. D genes are given only for firm matches. The listing skips clone size in some rows; elsewhere it reads once, few, many or a size class.

TGCAGCGTTGAACGAGACACCGGGGAGCTGTTTTTT CSVERDTGELFF TRBJ2-2 . few TRBV29-1
TGTGCCAGCAGCTCAACAGGGACGGCGAACTATGGCTACACCTTC CASSSTGTANYGYTF TRBJ1-2 . few TRBV7-9
TGTGCCAGCAGCATCCAGGGAGGGAGAACTGAAGCTTTCTTT CASSIQGGRTEAFF TRBJ1-1 . . TRBV5-4
TGCGCCAGCAGCTTGAGTCAGGGTAACACCGGGGAGCTGTTTTTT CASSLSQGNTGELFF TRBJ2-2 . . TRBV5-1
TGCAGCGTTGATTTGAGACAGCATGGAAACACCATATATTTT CSVDLRQHGNTIYF TRBJ1-3 . . TRBV29-1
TGTGCCATCAGTGGGTGGGGCGGTCAGCCCCAGCATTTT CAISGWGGQPQHF TRBJ1-5 . . TRBV10-3
TGTGCCTGGAGAAGGCTAGCGGGGTCCCGGACCGGGGAGCTGTTTTTT CAWRRLAGSRTGELFF TRBJ2-2 TRBD2 . TRBV30
TGTGCCAGCAGTGAAGCGCCAGGGGGTGGCAATCAGCCCCAGCATTTT CASSEAPGGGNQPQHF TRBJ1-5 TRBD1 . TRBV2
TGCGCCAGCAGCCTGACTAGCGGGGCCTACAATGAGCAGTTCTTC CASSLTSGAYNEQFF TRBJ2-1 TRBD2 . TRBV4-3
TGCGCCAGCAGCCAAGACACAGCGGGGGTCGAGACCCAGTACTTC CASSQDTAGVETQYF TRBJ2-5 TRBD2 . TRBV4-1
TGTGCCAGCAGACTAGCGGGAAACTTTGAGCAGTTCTTC CASRLAGNFEQFF TRBJ2-1 TRBD2 . TRBV5-6